The 30 T cell receptor beta chains below all came from one sample that was sequenced in a study of tumor-infiltrating lymphocytes in primary liver carcinoma. TCR beta cDNA came from approximately 490 ng total RNA, primed with a constant-region primer. Investigators got TCR beta libraries out of three nested multiplex PCR rounds, done with slightly modified ARM-PCR. PCR rounds one and two used TRBV1-TRBV30 forward primers with a C-beta reverse primer for 9 to 10 cycles each. TCRdb reprocessed the multiplex PCR reads with MiXCR, giving one entry per CDR3 protein. The data contain about 100,000 distinct CDR3 sequences, about 70% of them singletons. For each extraction, RNA and DNA were obtained together from 20-30 mg of unsorted bulk tissue. The source material was tumor-adjacent normal liver tissue. The source is a man aged 40-49 years with primary liver carcinoma and hepatitis B virus infection.

On this clonotype: This may stem from a read error, because a much larger clone lies one nucleotide away. The genes are TRBV12-3 or TRBV12-4 and TRBJ1-1; no firm D call. The CDR3 contains 11 residues. V was shortened by 6 bases and J by 7 bases, with 9 bases between the two germline ends. DNA for the CDR3: TGTGCCAGCAGCCCAACTTATGAAGCTTTCTTT. Amino acids: CASSPTYEAFF.

This clonotype has just a few counts. As DNA, the CDR3 is TGTGCCAGCAGCGGACGGGACTACGAGCAGTACTTC. Residues: CASSGRDYEQYF. The V and J genes are TRBV7-9 and TRBJ2-7, with D perhaps TRBD2 (5 bases). V lost 5 bases, J lost 3 bases, and 8 bases lay in between. The CDR3 sequence is 12 residues long. CDR1 SEHNR and CDR2 FQNEAQ come from the germline V gene (reference sequence).

As regards this clonotype: A much larger clone lies one base from this, so it may be a read error. J is TRBJ2-5 and V is TRBV4-1; D is undetermined. Germline values: CDR1 MGHRA, CDR2 YSYEKL. The CDR3 is 14 residues long. V was pared by 0 bases and J by 5 bases, with 10 bases between. The CDR3 region has the DNA TGCGCCAGCAGCCAAGATGCCCTGCGGGAGACCCAGTACTTC. This sequence encodes CASSQDALRETQYF.

Regarding this clonotype: The junction shows a germline mismatch at one end, possibly a read error. The chain combines TRBV5-1 with TRBJ2-3; D is uncertain. The CDR3 loop spans 16 amino acids. Germline V gene lookup returns CDR1 SGHRS and CDR2 YFSETQ. CDR3 amino acids: CASSLEPQESIDTQYF. The CDR3 region has the DNA TGCGCCAGCAGTTTGGAGCCGCAGGAGAGTATAGATACGCAGTATTTT.

The chain couples TRBV28 to TRBJ1-3; D remains ambiguous. Trimming cost V 9 bases and J 4 bases, with 10 bases left between them. Germline V gene sequence: CDR1 MDHEN, CDR2 SYDVKM. This CDR3 is 12 amino acids long. CDR3 amino acids: CASTNAGNTIYF. CDR3 nucleotide sequence: TGTGCCAGTACCAATGCGGGAAACACCATATATTTT.

In its sample, this clonotype is medium-sized (0.01 to 0.1%). This chain uses TRBV29-1 with TRBJ2-1, with D perhaps matching TRBD2 (6 bases). Germline CDR1 SQVTM, CDR2 ANQGSEA. Trimming stripped 1 base from V and 8 bases from J, with 18 bases between. The CDR3 contains 15 residues. The CDR3 nucleotides are TGCAGCGTTGAAGGAAGGGACTCCCCTCTCTATGAGCAGTTCTTC. Encoded protein: CSVEGRDSPLYEQFF.

A note on this clonotype: This may come from a read error, since a much larger clone is one base off. A read error is likely, as this CDR3 ends without the conserved phenylalanine or tryptophan. The V gene is TRBV5-5, the J gene TRBJ2-2; TRBD1 might be the D (6 bases). V lost 1 base to trimming and J lost 3 bases, with 10 bases between them. The CDR3 covers 15 residues. The germline CDR1 and CDR2 sequences are SGHKS and YYEKEE (reference sequence). CDR3 amino acids: CASSLSGEHTGELFL. The CDR3 DNA reads as TGTGCCAGCAGCTTGTCAGGGGAACACACCGGGGAGCTGTTTCTT.

In the case of this clonotype: One end of the junction is discordant with germline, which a read error may explain. The chain has TRBV13 and TRBJ2-3; D not certain. CDR3 size: 13 residues. Germline CDR1 reads PRHDT; CDR2 reads FYEKMQ (reference sequence). CDR3 nucleotide sequence: TGTGGCAGAAGCTTAGAGAGTGCAGATACGCATTATTTT. This translates into CGRSLESADTHYF.

Points on this clonotype: The CDR3 ends on some other residue instead of the conserved phenylalanine or tryptophan, so this is likely a read error. The CDR3 spells CVSSVRDRVGYGYTS. DNA for the CDR3: TGTGTCAGCAGCGTCCGGGACAGGGTGGGCTATGGCTACACCTCC. J is TRBJ1-2 and V is TRBV11-2; TRBD1 matches at 9 bases. CDR3 length: 15 amino acids. CDR1 is SGHAT, CDR2 FQNNGV, per germline.

This clonotype was counted between two and nine times. Here the CDR3 DNA reads TGTGCCAGCAGCTACCCCGGGACTAGCGGTAGCAATGAGCAGTTCTTC. It encodes CASSYPGTSGSNEQFF. J is TRBJ2-1 and V is TRBV11-2; 11 bases map to TRBD2. Germline lookup yields CDR1 SGHAT and CDR2 FQNNGV. This CDR3 contains 16 residues. J gave up 6 bases and V 4 bases, and 8 bases lay outside the gene matches.

The table lists this clonotype with a count of one. V and J are TRBV4-1 and TRBJ1-5; D call uncertain. CDR3 size: 17 residues. The germline V gene encodes CDR1 MGHRA and CDR2 YSYEKL. V was cut by 2 bases and J by 0 bases, with 14 bases left in between. The CDR3 bases are TGCGCCAGCAGCCAACAAATGACACTTTATAGCAATCAGCCCCAGCATTTT. The encoded protein is CASSQQMTLYSNQPQHF.

With regard to this clonotype: A much bigger clone sits one base away, suggesting this may be a read error. The rearrangement links TRBV10-3 to TRBJ2-2, with 8 bases lining up with TRBD2. The CDR3 extends over 16 amino acids. Germline CDR1 ENHRY, CDR2 SYGVKD. DNA for the CDR3: TGTACCATCAGTGGCGGAGCGGGAGAAGTCGACGGGGAGCTGTTTTTT. Its translation is CTISGGAGEVDGELFF.

In this sample, this clonotype turned up a few times. The chain employs TRBV7-6 and TRBJ2-5; 8 nucleotides agree with TRBD2. V lost 5 bases and J lost 1; bases outside the gene matches: 12. Looked up from germline, CDR1 is SGHVS and CDR2 is FNYEAQ. The CDR3 is made up of 17 amino acids. The CDR3 reads CASSPLRSGSIQETQYF. Here the CDR3 DNA reads TGTGCCAGCAGCCCCCTCCGGAGCGGGAGTATCCAAGAGACCCAGTACTTC.

Comments on this clonotype: Compared with germline, one end of the junction differs, possibly owing to a read error. The rearrangement joins TRBV11-2 to TRBJ2-7, with a tentative D call TRBD2 (5 bases). This CDR3 comprises 14 residues. Germline-derived CDR1 and CDR2 are SGHAT and FQNNGV. CDR3 bases: TGTGCCGGCACTCTAGAGTACGGGAACTACGAGCAATACTTC. Encoded protein: CAGTLEYGNYEQYF.

Concerning this clonotype itself: A read error may account for a junction end that differs from germline. The V call is TRBV5-1, the J call TRBJ2-1; D is ambiguous. The CDR3 sequence is 14 residues long. Germline V gene sequence: CDR1 SGHRS, CDR2 YFSETQ. Here the CDR3 DNA reads TGCACCAGCAGCTTGTACAGATTCAACAATGAGCAGTTCTTC. Encoded protein: CTSSLYRFNNEQFF.

About this clonotype itself: This may stem from a read error, because a much larger clone lies one nucleotide away. The chain uses TRBV12-3 or TRBV12-4 and TRBJ2-7, with 9 bases that match TRBD1. Trimming took 5 bases from V and 6 from J; bases not matched to a gene: 8. This CDR3 comprises 14 residues. Written as DNA, the CDR3 is TGTGCCAGCAGTATACATGCGACAGGGGGCGAGCAGTACTTC. Protein product: CASSIHATGGEQYF.

This clonotype has ten or more counts. The rearrangement links TRBV7-8 to TRBJ2-7; D remains ambiguous. Germline values: CDR1 SGHVS, CDR2 FQNEAQ. V was shortened by 1 base and J by 0 bases, with 10 bases between the two germline ends. The CDR3 is made up of 15 amino acids. CDR3 bases: TGTGCCAGCAGCTTAGAAGTAAGCCTCTCCTACGAGCAGTACTTC. It codes for CASSLEVSLSYEQYF.

This rearrangement joins TRBV4-1 to TRBJ1-2; TRBD1 matches 10 bases. The CDR3 contains 18 residues. Germline-derived CDR1 and CDR2 are MGHRA and YSYEKL. The DNA of the CDR3 is TGCACCAACAGCCCCAAGCCCCAACCGGGACAGGGGCCTTTAGGCTACACCTTC. Protein product: CTNSPKPQPGQGPLGYTF.

This clonotype is medium-sized (0.01 to 0.1%). This chain joins TRBV6-5 and TRBJ2-2, with D tentatively TRBD2 (5 bases). Trimming cost V 0 bases and J 6 bases, with 11 bases left between them. In germline, CDR1 is MNHEY, CDR2 SVGAGI. The CDR3 is made up of 15 amino acids. The CDR3, as DNA: TGTGCCAGCAGTTACTCGAATTCCGGGGCCGGGGAGCTGTTTTTT. Amino acids: CASSYSNSGAGELFF.

A single count supports this clonotype. A much bigger clone sits one base away, suggesting this may be a read error. No conserved phenylalanine or tryptophan is present at the end of the CDR3, so a read error is the likely explanation. This sequence joins TRBV6-6 and TRBJ2-5; D ambiguous. With 4 bases removed from V and 4 bases from J, the gap between germline ends came to 16 bases. CDR1 MNHNY and CDR2 SVGAGI come from the germline V gene (reference sequence). There are 15 residues in the CDR3. The CDR3 nucleotides are TGTGCCAGCAGTTCCCTTCTATCCTACCCAGAGACCCAGTACTTA. The encoded protein is CASSSLLSYPETQYL.

The table lists this clonotype with many counts. The chain recombines TRBV5-5 with TRBJ2-1, with 8 bases lining up with TRBD1. The CDR3 is made up of 15 amino acids. Germline CDR1 reads SGHKS; CDR2 reads YYEKEE (reference sequence). The ends lost 4 bases at V and 1 base at J; junction bases unmatched: 4. The CDR3 DNA follows: TGTGCCAGCAGCCCTGGACAGGGTTCCTACAATGAGCAGTTCTTC. Translated, it gives CASSPGQGSYNEQFF.

As to this clonotype: A much larger clonotype is one base distant, so this may be a read error. The genes are TRBV6-1 and TRBJ2-5, with D possibly matching TRBD2 (5 bases). V lost 0 bases, J lost 5 bases, and 19 bases lay in between. The CDR3 runs to 17 residues. Germline V gene data show CDR1 as MNHNS and CDR2 as SASEGT. CDR3 protein: CASSEALGAEARETQYF. DNA for the CDR3: TGTGCCAGCAGTGAAGCGCTCGGAGCGGAAGCTCGGGAGACCCAGTACTTC.

The CDR3 spells CASSRDGGDYEQYF. The CDR3 DNA follows: TGTGCCAGCAGTCGGGATGGCGGAGATTACGAGCAGTACTTC. The gene calls are TRBV6-5 and TRBJ2-7, with D possibly being TRBD2 (5 bases). Germline CDR1 reads MNHEY; CDR2 reads SVGAGI. The CDR3 spans 14 residues. V was pared by 5 bases and J by 4 bases, with 15 bases between.

This chain joins TRBV5-1 and TRBJ1-1, with TRBD1 identical over 7 bases. CDR3 length: 14 residues. Germline-derived CDR1 and CDR2 are SGHRS and YFSETQ. The J segment lost 3 bases and the V segment lost 2 bases, leaving 4 bases of the junction unmatched. The CDR3 protein is CASSFRDRHTEAFF. The CDR3 DNA reads TGCGCCAGCAGCTTCCGGGACAGACACACTGAAGCTTTCTTT.

As concerns this clonotype: At one boundary the junction diverges from the germline segment, which might be a read error. V is TRBV11-1 and J is TRBJ2-2, with 9 bases that match TRBD1. Germline V gene lookup returns CDR1 SGHAT and CDR2 FQDESV (reference sequence). This CDR3 comprises 16 residues. The CDR3 protein is CASSMQGQGKTWELFF. CDR3 in DNA: TGTGCCAGCAGCATGCAAGGACAGGGGAAAACCTGGGAACTGTTTTTT.

Comment on this clonotype: A read error is possible here, since a much larger clone lies one base away. The chain employs TRBV6-2 or TRBV6-3 and TRBJ2-3, with a tentative D call TRBD2 (6 bases). Germline CDR1 and CDR2: MNHEY and SVGEGT. This CDR3 contains 13 residues. The CDR3 nucleotides are TGTGTCAGCAGTAAACCGGGGAGGGATACGCAGTATTTT. It encodes CVSSKPGRDTQYF.

Turning to this clonotype: The junction does not match germline at one end; this may be a read error. The gene calls are TRBV6-6 and TRBJ1-6; D perhaps matches TRBD1 (5 bases). This CDR3 region has 16 residues. Germline assignment: CDR1 MNHNY and CDR2 SVGAGI (reference sequence). CDR3 bases: TGTGCCAGCAGTCCCCCGGGACGGGGGAATAATCCACCCCTCCACTTT. It is translated as CASSPPGRGNNPPLHF.

This clonotype has more than one count but fewer than ten. A much larger clonotype is one base distant, so this may be a read error. This rearrangement joins TRBV6-6 to TRBJ2-1; D unclear. Germline assignment: CDR1 MNHNY and CDR2 SVGAGI (reference sequence). The CDR3 is made up of 11 amino acids. Here the CDR3 reads CVSSYYNEQFF. The CDR3 DNA is TGTGTCAGCAGCTACTACAATGAGCAGTTCTTC.

This clonotype was seen at least ten times. The gene calls are TRBV6-1 and TRBJ1-5; D unresolved. CDR3 size: 14 residues. From germline, CDR1 is MNHNS and CDR2 SASEGT. V gave up 3 bases and J gave up 6 bases, with 12 bases separating them. The CDR3 sequence: CASSEPGVGQPQHF. The CDR3 DNA reads TGTGCCAGCAGTGAGCCAGGTGTAGGTCAGCCCCAGCATTTT.

As to this clonotype: The germline gene is not matched at one end of the junction; a read error may be the cause. The V call is TRBV11-2, the J call TRBJ2-7, with no clear D. In germline, CDR1 is SGHAT, CDR2 FQNNGV. This CDR3 spans 13 amino acids. The CDR3 here is CASSLTWSYEQYF. DNA for the CDR3: TGTGCCAGCAGCTTGACATGGTCCTACGAACAGTACTTC.